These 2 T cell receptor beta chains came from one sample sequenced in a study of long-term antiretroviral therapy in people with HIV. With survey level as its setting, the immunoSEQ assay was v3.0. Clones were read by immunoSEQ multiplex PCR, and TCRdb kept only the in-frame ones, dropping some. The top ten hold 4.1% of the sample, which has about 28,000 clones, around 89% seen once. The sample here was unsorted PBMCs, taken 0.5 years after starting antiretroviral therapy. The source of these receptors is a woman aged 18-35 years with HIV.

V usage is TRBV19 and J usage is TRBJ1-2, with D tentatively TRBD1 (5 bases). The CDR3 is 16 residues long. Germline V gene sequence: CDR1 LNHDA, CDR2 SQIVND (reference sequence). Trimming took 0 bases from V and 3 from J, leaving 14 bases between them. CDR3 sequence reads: CASSIDWGVPDYGYTF. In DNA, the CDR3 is TGTGCCAGTAGTATAGATTGGGGGGTTCCGGACTATGGCTACACCTTC.

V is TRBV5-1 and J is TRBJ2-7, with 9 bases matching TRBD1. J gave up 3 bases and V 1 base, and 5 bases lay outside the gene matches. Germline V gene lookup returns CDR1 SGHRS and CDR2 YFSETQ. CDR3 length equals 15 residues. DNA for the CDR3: TGCGCCAGCAGCTTGAGTACAGGGGGCATCTACGAGCAGTACTTC. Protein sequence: CASSLSTGGIYEQYF.